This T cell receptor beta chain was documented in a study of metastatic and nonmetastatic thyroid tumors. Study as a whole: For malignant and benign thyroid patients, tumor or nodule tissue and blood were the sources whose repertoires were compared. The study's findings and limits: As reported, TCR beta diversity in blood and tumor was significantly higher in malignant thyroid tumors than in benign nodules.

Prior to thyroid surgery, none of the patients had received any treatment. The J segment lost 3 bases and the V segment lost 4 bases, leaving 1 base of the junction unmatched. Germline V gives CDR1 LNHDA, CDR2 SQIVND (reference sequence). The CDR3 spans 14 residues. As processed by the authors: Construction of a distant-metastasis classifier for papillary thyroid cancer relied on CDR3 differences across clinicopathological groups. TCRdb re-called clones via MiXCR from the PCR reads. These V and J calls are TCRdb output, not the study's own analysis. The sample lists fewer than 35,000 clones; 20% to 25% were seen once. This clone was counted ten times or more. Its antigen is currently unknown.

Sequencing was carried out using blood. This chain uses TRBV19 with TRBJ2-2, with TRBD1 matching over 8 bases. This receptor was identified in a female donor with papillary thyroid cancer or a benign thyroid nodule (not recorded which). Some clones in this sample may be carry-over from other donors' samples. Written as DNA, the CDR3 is TGTGCCAGTAGTAGGACAGGGTACACCGGGGAGCTGTTTTTT. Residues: CASSRTGYTGELFF.